The 2 T cell receptor beta chains below come from one sample, sequenced in a study of T cell changes during pregnancy in multiple sclerosis. Produced via immunoSEQ multiplex PCR; TCRdb's table is partial and in-frame only. The table includes about 29,000 clones, 89% detected once. The sequencing used CD8+ T cells from peripheral blood mononuclear cells, collected after pregnancy. Every receptor here comes from a female donor with multiple sclerosis, enrolled in a pregnancy study.

V is TRBV15 and J is TRBJ2-1; 7 nucleotides line up with TRBD1. The CDR3 is made up of 13 amino acids. With 2 bases clipped from V and 7 bases from J, the junction kept 2 bases outside the gene matches. Germline values: CDR1 LNHNV, CDR2 YYDKDF (reference sequence). The chain's CDR3 is CATSRSQGNEQFF. As DNA, the CDR3 is TGTGCCACCAGCAGATCACAGGGGAATGAGCAGTTCTTC.

The J gene is TRBJ2-1, the V gene TRBV28, with D maybe TRBD2 (5 bases). The CDR3 runs to 16 residues. Trimming cost V 3 bases and J 6 bases, with 18 bases left between them. Looked up from germline, CDR1 is MDHEN and CDR2 is SYDVKM. The CDR3 reads CASSFYSSESSNEQFF. The CDR3 DNA reads as TGTGCCAGCAGTTTTTACAGTAGCGAATCTTCCAATGAGCAGTTCTTC.